The 18 T cell receptor beta chains below come from one sample, sequenced in a study of blood T cells in healthy people across ages. Next came a second PCR, run for about 6 to 12 cycles, which used a sample-barcoded 5' primer along with a J-beta primer mix. TCRdb reprocessed the 5' RACE reads with MiXCR, giving one entry per CDR3 protein. The table lists 650,000 to 800,000 distinct CDR3 sequences, under 45% of them singletons, with around 21% in the top ten. The sequencing input was blood. These receptors all come from a man aged 60 to 69 in good health.

The V and J genes are TRBV20-1 and TRBJ1-6, with TRBD1 matching over 8 bases. With V trimmed by 3 bases and J by 6 bases, 4 bases remained unmatched. Germline CDR1 and CDR2: DFQATT and SNEGSKA (reference sequence). The CDR3 spans 14 residues. For the CDR3, the DNA is TGCAGTGCTAGCCTAGGACAGGGTAATTCACCCCTCCACTTT. This codes for CSASLGQGNSPLHF.

This clonotype showed up just a few times. The V gene is TRBV2, the J gene TRBJ2-5; D tentatively fits TRBD1 or TRBD2 (5 bases each). V was trimmed by 2 bases and J by 5 bases, leaving 18 bases between them. The germline V gene has CDR1 SNHLY and CDR2 FYNNEI. This CDR3 is built from 16 residues. CDR3 region: CASSERAGRGTETQYF. The CDR3 nucleotides are TGTGCCAGCAGTGAAAGGGCGGGCCGAGGGACGGAGACCCAGTACTTC.

The sample holds many counts of this clonotype. The chain is built from TRBV20-1 and TRBJ1-2, with 7 bases matching TRBD1. This CDR3 comprises 14 residues. Per germline, CDR1 DFQATT and CDR2 SNEGSKA (reference sequence). V shed 5 bases and J 5 bases; nucleotides not matched to a gene: 11. CDR3: CSAGRDSLKYGYTF. The CDR3 DNA sequence: TGCAGTGCTGGTCGGGACAGCCTGAAATATGGCTACACCTTC.

This clonotype showed up just a few times. The chain employs TRBV20-1 and TRBJ1-6, with no clear D. Germline CDR1 reads DFQATT; CDR2 reads SNEGSKA (reference sequence). CDR3 length: 13 residues. Deletions cut 0 bases from V and 8 bases from J, with 8 bases between. As DNA, the CDR3 is TGCAGTGCTAGAGATCTGGAAGATTCACCCCTCCACTTT. Translation gives CSARDLEDSPLHF.

This clonotype was counted a few times. This sequence joins TRBV4-1 and TRBJ2-3; 7 bases are a match to TRBD2. CDR1 MGHRA and CDR2 YSYEKL come from the germline V gene. This CDR3 contains 12 residues. V gave up 5 bases and J gave up 11 bases; unmatched junction bases: 7. CDR3 amino acids: CASSGASGGQYF. CDR3 DNA: TGCGCCAGCAGCGGGGCTAGCGGAGGGCAGTATTTT.

This clonotype was seen more than once but under ten times. The CDR3 coding sequence is TGTGCCAGCAGCTGGGACGGGGGTAACACTGAAGCTTTCTTT. This codes for CASSWDGGNTEAFF. J is TRBJ1-1 and V is TRBV5-4; TRBD1 might be the D (5 bases). V gave up 3 bases and J gave up 2 bases, with 11 bases separating them. This CDR3 is 14 amino acids long. Germline V gene sequence: CDR1 SGHNT, CDR2 YYREEE (reference sequence). Supplemented by reference TRBV5-4 and TRBJ1-1, the full variable domain reads ETGVTQSPTHLIKTRGQQVTLRCSSQSGHNTVSWYQQALGQGPQFIFQYYREEENGRGNFPPRFSGLQFPNYSSELNVNALELDDSALYLCASSWDGGNTEAFFGQGTRLTVV.

This clonotype occurred a few times. This rearrangement joins TRBV24-1 to TRBJ2-3; either TRBD1 or TRBD2 may fit D (5 bases each). The germline CDR1 and CDR2 sequences are KGHDR and SFDVKD. V was shortened by 4 bases and J by 6 bases, with 19 bases between the two germline ends. The CDR3 covers 16 residues. Here the CDR3 DNA reads TGTGCCACCAGTGAAAACCGGGACGACAGCCTGGATACGCAGTATTTT. This translates into CATSENRDDSLDTQYF.

This chain connects TRBV11-2 to TRBJ2-5; 7 bases match TRBD2. J gave up 9 bases and V 4 bases, and 11 bases lay outside the gene matches. This CDR3 comprises 14 residues. CDR1 and CDR2 from the germline V gene are SGHAT and FQNNGV. CDR3 coding DNA: TGTGCCAGCAGCTCGGGACCTGCGGGGGAGGCCCAGTACTTC. This gives the protein CASSSGPAGEAQYF.

The CDR3 loop is CASSFRGSNEKLFF. The CDR3 DNA sequence: TGTGCCAGCAGCTTTCGAGGGAGTAATGAAAAACTGTTTTTT. The chain carries TRBV5-4 and TRBJ1-4; no clear D. CDR1 is SGHNT and CDR2 is YYREEE in the germline V gene (reference sequence). V was pared by 2 bases and J by 4 bases, with 9 bases between. The CDR3 length is 14 residues.

A few counts support this clonotype. The V gene is TRBV6-5, the J gene TRBJ2-1; 12 bases map to TRBD1. Unmatched junction bases numbered 5, after V lost 8 bases and J lost 6 bases. The CDR3 extends over 14 amino acids. CDR1 is MNHEY and CDR2 is SVGAGI in the germline V gene. CDR3 in DNA: TGTGCCAGCTGGCCGGGACAGGGGGCCAATGAGCAGTTCTTC. The encoded protein is CASWPGQGANEQFF.

This clonotype appeared a few times. J is TRBJ2-4 and V is TRBV20-1; TRBD1 matches at 8 bases. Germline-derived CDR1 and CDR2 are DFQATT and SNEGSKA (reference sequence). This CDR3 has 16 residues. V gave up 2 bases and J gave up 13 bases; unmatched junction bases: 19. CDR3 sequence: CSARPSRTGWEGEQYF. The CDR3 DNA reads TGCAGTGCTAGACCCTCCCGGACAGGGTGGGAAGGGGAGCAGTACTTC.

This rearrangement joins TRBV9 to TRBJ2-5; D is perhaps TRBD2 (6 bases). From germline, CDR1 is SGDLS and CDR2 YYNGEE. CDR3 length equals 15 residues. The V end was cut by 0 bases, the J end by 3 bases, with 12 bases between. This chain's CDR3 is CASSVAVLAKETQYF. CDR3 coding DNA: TGTGCCAGCAGCGTAGCGGTTCTAGCGAAAGAGACCCAGTACTTC.

Concerning this clonotype itself: This sequence may be a read error, since a much larger clone differs from it by one base. The V gene is TRBV28, the J gene TRBJ2-7, with D perhaps TRBD1 (6 bases). The J call is uncertain, as TRBJ2-1 better fits the DNA end. The germline V gene has CDR1 MDHEN and CDR2 SYDVKM. The CDR3 is 16 amino acids. CDR3 sequence: CASSLWGQGLSYEQFF. The CDR3 DNA is TGTGCCAGCAGTCTGTGGGGGCAGGGATTATCCTACGAGCAGTTCTTC.

This clonotype was observed many times. The rearrangement uses TRBV4-1 and TRBJ2-1, with 11 bases lining up with TRBD2. Germline loops: CDR1 MGHRA, CDR2 YSYEKL. The CDR3 loop spans 16 amino acids. V shed 4 bases, J shed 2 bases, and the junction held 4 bases outside the gene matches. CDR3 sequence reads: CASSPGLAGAYNEQFF. The DNA of the CDR3 is TGCGCCAGCAGCCCAGGACTAGCGGGCGCCTACAATGAGCAGTTCTTC.

This chain links TRBV7-2 with TRBJ2-3, with D possibly matching TRBD2 (6 bases). The germline CDR1 and CDR2 sequences are SGHTA and FQGNSA. Between the trimmed V and J ends, which lost 5 bases and 4 bases, there was a span of 13 bases. The CDR3 is 14 residues long. The CDR3 loop reads CASSPPEGSDTQYF. In DNA, the CDR3 is TGTGCCAGCAGCCCCCCGGAGGGATCAGATACGCAGTATTTT.

The V call is TRBV5-1, the J call TRBJ1-4, with 7 bases identical to TRBD1. In germline, CDR1 is SGHRS, CDR2 YFSETQ. This CDR3 spans 15 amino acids. V was pared by 0 bases and J by 7 bases, with 6 bases of the junction left unmatched. The CDR3 sequence is CASSLAGTVSEKLFF. The CDR3 nucleotides read TGCGCCAGCAGCTTGGCCGGGACAGTAAGTGAAAAACTGTTTTTT.

The chain joins TRBV3-1 to TRBJ1-6; the D is unclear. Looked up from germline, CDR1 is LGHDT and CDR2 is YNNKEL (reference sequence). The CDR3 has 14 amino acids. The ends were cut back, 1 base at V and 8 bases at J, with 9 bases in the middle. The CDR3 loop reads CASSQVGMYSPLHF. Here the CDR3 DNA reads TGTGCCAGCAGCCAAGTGGGGATGTATTCACCCCTCCACTTT. The variable domain in full, with the rest retrieved from reference TRBV3-1 and TRBJ1-6, is DTAVSQTPKYLVTQMGNDKSIKCEQNLGHDTMYWYKQDSKKFLKIMFSYNNKELIINETVPNRFSPKSPDKAHLNLHINSLELGDSAVYFCASSQVGMYSPLHFGNGTRLTVT.

The J gene is TRBJ2-7, the V gene TRBV7-9; TRBD2 matches 7 bases. The CDR3 is made up of 13 amino acids. The V gene end was trimmed by 3 bases and the J gene end by 7 bases; junction bases not matched to a gene: 6. Germline CDR1 and CDR2: SEHNR and FQNEAQ (reference sequence). CDR3 nucleotide sequence: TGTGCCAGCAGCTTGGGACTACTCAATGAGCAGTACTTC. Protein product: CASSLGLLNEQYF.